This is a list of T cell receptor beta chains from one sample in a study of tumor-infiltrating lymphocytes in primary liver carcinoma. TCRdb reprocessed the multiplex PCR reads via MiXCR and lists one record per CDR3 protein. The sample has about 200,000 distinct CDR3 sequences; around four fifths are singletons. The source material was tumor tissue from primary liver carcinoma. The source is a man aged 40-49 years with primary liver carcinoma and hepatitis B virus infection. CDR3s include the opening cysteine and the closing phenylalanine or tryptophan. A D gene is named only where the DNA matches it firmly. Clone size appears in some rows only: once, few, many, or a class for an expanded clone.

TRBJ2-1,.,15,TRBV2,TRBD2,CPSIQRLADFNEQFF,TGTCCCAGCATCCAAAGACTAGCGGACTTCAATGAGCAGTTCTTC
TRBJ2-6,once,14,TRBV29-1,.,CSVVVQGEANVLTF,TGCAGCGTTGTGGTCCAAGGTGAGGCCAACGTCCTGACTTTC
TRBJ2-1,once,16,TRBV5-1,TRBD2,CASSLTGGSKYNEQFF,TGCGCCAGCAGCTTGACAGGCGGGAGTAAATACAATGAGCAGTTTTTC
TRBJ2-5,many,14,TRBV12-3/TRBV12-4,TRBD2,CASGLAGGQETQYF,TGTGCCAGCGGATTAGCGGGAGGACAAGAGACCCAGTACTTC
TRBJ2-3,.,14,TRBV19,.,CASSRGGSTDTQYF,TGTGCCAGTAGTAGGGGAGGAAGCACAGATACGCAGTATTTT
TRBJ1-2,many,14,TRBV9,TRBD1,CASSLQGAWYGYTF,TGTGCCAGCAGCTTACAGGGGGCTTGGTATGGCTACACCTTC
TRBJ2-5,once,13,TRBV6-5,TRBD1,CTRSLGQGETQYF,TGTACCAGAAGCCTAGGACAGGGGGAGACCCAGTACTTC
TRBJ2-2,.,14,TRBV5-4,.,CACRPGVNTGELFF,TGTGCCTGCAGGCCAGGGGTGAACACCGGGGAGCTGTTTTTT
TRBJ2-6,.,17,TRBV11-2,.,CASSQDGFRYGANVLTF,TGTGCCAGCAGCCAAGATGGGTTCCGCTATGGGGCCAACGTCCTGACTTTC
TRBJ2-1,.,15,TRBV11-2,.,CASSFNGPPDNKQFF,TGTGCCAGCAGCTTTAACGGGCCACCCGACAATAAGCAGTTCTTC
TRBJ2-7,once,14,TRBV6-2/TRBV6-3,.,CASSLRDRVDEQYF,TGTGCCAGCAGCCTCCGGGATAGGGTCGACGAGCAGTACTTC
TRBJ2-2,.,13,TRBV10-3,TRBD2,CAITGTSRGELFF,TGTGCGATCACCGGGACTAGCCGCGGGGAGCTGTTTTTT
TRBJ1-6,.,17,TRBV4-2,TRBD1,CASSQPEPGQVNSPLHF,TGTGCCAGCAGCCAACCAGAACCAGGACAGGTGAATTCACCCCTCCACTTT
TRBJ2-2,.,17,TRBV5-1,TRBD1,CASSPSPQGGFTEELFF,TGCGCCAGCAGCCCAAGCCCACAGGGGGGATTCACCGAGGAGCTGTTTTTT
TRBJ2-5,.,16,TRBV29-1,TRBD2,CSAYRTPGLAGETQCF,TGCAGCGCCTACAGGACTCCGGGACTAGCGGGAGAGACCCAGTGCTTC
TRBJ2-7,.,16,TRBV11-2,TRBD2,CASSLTPSGGGYKQYF,TGTGCCAGCAGCTTAACCCCTAGCGGGGGGGGCTACAAGCAGTACTTC
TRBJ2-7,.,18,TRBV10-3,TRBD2,CAIRVPPRTSLTSGEQYF,TGTGCCATCAGGGTTCCCCCCAGGACTAGCCTTACGTCTGGCGAGCAGTACTTT
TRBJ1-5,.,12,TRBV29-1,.,CSVWRGNQPQHF,TGCAGCGTGTGGAGAGGGAATCAGCCCCAGCATTTT
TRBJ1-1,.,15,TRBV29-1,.,CSVGPRWGMVAEAFF,TGCAGCGTTGGTCCAAGGTGGGGTATGGTCGCTGAAGCTTTCTTC
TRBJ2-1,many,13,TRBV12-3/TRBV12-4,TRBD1,CASPPDRYNEQFF,TGTGCCAGCCCTCCGGACAGGTACAATGAGCAGTTCTTC
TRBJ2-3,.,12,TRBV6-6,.,CASNLGYETQYF,TGTGCCAGCAATCTAGGATATGAGACGCAGTATTTT
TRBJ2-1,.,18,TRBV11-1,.,CPSSLYRSAVGSYNEQFF,TGTCCCAGCAGCTTATACCGCTCCGCGGTAGGGTCCTACAATGAACAGTTCTTC
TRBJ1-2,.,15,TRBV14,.,CASSLARTQGVRYTF,TGTGCCAGCAGCCTAGCAAGGACACAGGGCGTTCGCTACACCTTC
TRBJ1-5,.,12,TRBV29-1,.,CSVAQGSQPQHF,TGCAGCGTTGCTCAGGGAAGTCAGCCCCAGCATTTT
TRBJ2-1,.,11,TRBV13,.,CARSEYNERFF,TGTGCCAGAAGCGAGTACAACGAGCGGTTCTTC
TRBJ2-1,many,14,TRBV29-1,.,CSAHKTRGGDEQFF,TGCAGCGCCCATAAGACCAGAGGCGGCGATGAGCAGTTCTTC
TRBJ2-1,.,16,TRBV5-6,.,CASSALTGLTYNEQFF,TGTGCCAGCAGCGCCTTAACAGGGTTGACTTACAATGAGCAATTCTTC
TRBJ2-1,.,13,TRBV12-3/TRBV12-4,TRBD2,CASTGLADPRGFF,TGTGCCAGCACAGGACTAGCGGACCCCAGAGGGTTCTTC
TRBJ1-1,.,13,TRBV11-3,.,CASSIATRTEASF,TGTGCCAGCAGCATAGCTACCCGGACAGAAGCTTCCTTT
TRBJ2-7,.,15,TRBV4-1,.,CASSQYKALAMAQYF,TGCGCCAGTAGCCAATATAAGGCACTAGCCATGGCGCAGTACTTC
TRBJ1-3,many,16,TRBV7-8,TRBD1,CASSEQGAPKGNTIYF,TGTGCCAGCAGCGAACAGGGGGCTCCGAAAGGAAACACCATATATTTT
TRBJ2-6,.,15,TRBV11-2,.,CASQRPCSGTNVLTF,TGTGCCTCCCAGCGGCCGTGCTCTGGGACCAACGTCCTGACTTTC
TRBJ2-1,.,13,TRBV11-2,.,CPSSLGSYKEQFF,TGTCCCAGCAGCTTAGGCTCCTACAAAGAGCAGTTCTTC
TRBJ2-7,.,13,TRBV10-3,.,CVIDGPGKHEQYF,TGTGTCATCGATGGGCCGGGGAAGCACGAGCAGTACTTC
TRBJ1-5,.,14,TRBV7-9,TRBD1,CASSLAGQNQPQNF,TGTGCCAGCAGCTTAGCGGGACAGAATCAGCCCCAGAATTTT
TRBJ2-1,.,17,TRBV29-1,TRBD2,CSVEDANGGGRGNEQFF,TGCAGCGTTGAAGATGCCAACGGGGGGGGTAGAGGTAATGAGCAGTTCTTC
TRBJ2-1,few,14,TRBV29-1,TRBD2,CSVGTSGSYNEHFF,TGCAGTGTTGGGACTAGCGGGAGCTACAATGAGCACTTCTTC
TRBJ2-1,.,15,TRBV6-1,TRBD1,CVSSATGSSYNEQFF,TGTGTCAGCAGCGCGACAGGGAGTTCCTACAATGAGCAGTTCTTC
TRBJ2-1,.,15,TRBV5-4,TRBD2,CTSSLVGGGYNEQLF,TGTACCAGCAGTCTCGTCGGGGGGGGTTACAATGAGCAGTTATTC
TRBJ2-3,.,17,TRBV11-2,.,CASSLDPGEASTDTQYF,TGTGCTAGCAGCTTAGATCCGGGGGAAGCTAGCACAGATACGCAGTATTTT
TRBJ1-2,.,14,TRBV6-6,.,CASSPDMDFYGYTF,TGTGCCAGCAGCCCCGATATGGACTTCTATGGCTACACCTTC
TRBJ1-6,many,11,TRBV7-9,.,CASRSDSPLHF,TGTGCCAGCAGATCTGATTCACCCCTCCACTTT
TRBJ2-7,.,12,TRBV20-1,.,CSSATITYEQYF,TGCAGTTCGGCGACCATTACCTACGAGCAGTACTTC
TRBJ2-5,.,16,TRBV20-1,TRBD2,CNAIEVSGRVGETQYF,TGCAATGCTATTGAGGTTAGCGGGAGAGTCGGGGAGACCCAGTACTTC
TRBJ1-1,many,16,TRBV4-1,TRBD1,CASSPSLQGWNTEAFF,TGCGCCAGCAGCCCAAGCCTACAGGGGTGGAACACTGAAGCTTTCTTT
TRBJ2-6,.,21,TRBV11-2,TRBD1,CANSLGGDRGISLSGANLLTF,TGTGCCAACAGCCTGGGGGGAGACAGGGGCATTTCCCTCTCTGGGGCCAACCTCCTGACTTTC
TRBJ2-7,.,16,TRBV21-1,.,CASSKALAGGSYEQYF,TGTGCCAGCAGCAAAGCGCTAGCGGGAGGATCATACGAGCAGTACTTC
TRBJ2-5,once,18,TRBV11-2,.,CASSPSSIQGTGRETNYF,TGTGCCAGCAGCCCTAGCTCAATCCAGGGTACTGGACGGGAGACAAATTACTTC
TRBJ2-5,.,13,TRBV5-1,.,CASSWHGMETQYF,TGCGCCAGCAGCTGGCATGGAATGGAGACCCAGTACTTC
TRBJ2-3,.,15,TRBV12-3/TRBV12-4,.,CASSLRGRVRERQYF,TGTGCCAGCAGTTTGAGAGGAAGGGTACGAGAGAGGCAGTATTTT
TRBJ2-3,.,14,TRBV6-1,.,CASSVGLATDTRYF,TGTGCCAGCAGTGTTGGGCTAGCGACAGATACACGGTATTTT
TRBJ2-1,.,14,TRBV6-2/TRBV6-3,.,CASSYSISYNEQFF,TGTGCCAGCAGTTACAGCATCTCCTACAATGAGCAATTCTTC
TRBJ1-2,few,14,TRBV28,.,CASTSQGFLGGYTF,TGTGCCAGCACCTCGCAGGGGTTTTTGGGTGGCTACACCTTC
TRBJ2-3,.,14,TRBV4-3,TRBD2,CASSPTCGRDTQYF,TGCGCCAGCAGCCCGACTTGCGGGAGAGATACGCAGTATTTC
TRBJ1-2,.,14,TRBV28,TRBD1,CASSGPVQGFRYIF,TGTGCCAGCTCCGGCCCGGTACAGGGGTTTCGCTACATCTTC